What follows describes a single TCR beta chain. Antigen unknown. The study sampled nominally healthy donors, though unrecorded immune exposures were likely. These data are taken from a study of cytomegalovirus exposure and HLA in healthy donors. Losses at the gene ends were 3 bases for V and 0 bases for J; bases not matched to a gene: 9. Germline V gives CDR1 SGHRS, CDR2 YFSETQ. CDR3 size: 17 residues. PCR was performed using 60 Vbeta and 13 Jbeta primers. The data were produced by immunoSEQ multiplex PCR, yet TCRdb's version contains in-frame clones alone and is incomplete. The sample includes tens of thousands of clones, about four fifths seen only once; the top ten take 1.9%. Study-level results: In an earlier analysis, about 87% or about 30%: the productive usage of most TCR beta V segments. Reports described diagnosis of cytomegalovirus status by the classifier as highly specific and sensitive.

The chain combines TRBV5-1 with TRBJ1-1, with 9 bases that match TRBD1. Sequencing input: PBMCs. This clonotype was sampled from a man aged 18-30 years in good health and CMV-seronegative. The CDR3 coding sequence is TGCGCCAGCAGCTCCCGACAGGGGGGCCTCATGAACACTGAAGCTTTCTTT. As protein: CASSSRQGGLMNTEAFF.